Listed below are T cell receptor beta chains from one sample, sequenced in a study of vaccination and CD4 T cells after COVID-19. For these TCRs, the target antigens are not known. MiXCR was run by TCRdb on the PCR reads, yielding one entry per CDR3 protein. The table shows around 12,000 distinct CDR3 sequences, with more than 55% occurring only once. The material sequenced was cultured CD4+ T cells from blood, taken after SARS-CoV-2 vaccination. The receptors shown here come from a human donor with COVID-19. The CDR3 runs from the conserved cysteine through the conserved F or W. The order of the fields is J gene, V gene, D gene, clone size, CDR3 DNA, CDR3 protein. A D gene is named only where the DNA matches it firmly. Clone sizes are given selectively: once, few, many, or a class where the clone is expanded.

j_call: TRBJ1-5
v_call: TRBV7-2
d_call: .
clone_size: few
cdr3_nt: TGTGCCAGCAGCTTAAGGCCTAGTGGGGTGAGCAATCAGCCCCAGCATTTT
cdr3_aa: CASSLRPSGVSNQPQHF

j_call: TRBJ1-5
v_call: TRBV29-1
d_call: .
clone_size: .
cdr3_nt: TGCAGCGTTGCCTTGGGGGGGGATCAGCCCCAGCATTTT
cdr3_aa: CSVALGGDQPQHF

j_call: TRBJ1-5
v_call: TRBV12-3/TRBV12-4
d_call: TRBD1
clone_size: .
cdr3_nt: TGTGCCAGCAGTCCGGACAGGGGAAGCAATCAGCCCCAGCATTTT
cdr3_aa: CASSPDRGSNQPQHF

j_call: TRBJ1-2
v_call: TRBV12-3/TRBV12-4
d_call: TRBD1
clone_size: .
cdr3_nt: TGTGCCAGCAGGGGGACAGGGAACTATGGCTACACCTTC
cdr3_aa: CASRGTGNYGYTF

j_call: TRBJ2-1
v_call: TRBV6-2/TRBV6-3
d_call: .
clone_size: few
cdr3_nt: TGTGCCAGCAGTTACTCAACGGGTAATGAGCAGTTCTTC
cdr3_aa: CASSYSTGNEQFF

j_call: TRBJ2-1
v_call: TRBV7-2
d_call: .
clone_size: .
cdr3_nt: TGTGCCAGCAGCTTAGCGCATGGAGGGGGCGCGAATGAGCAGTTCTTC
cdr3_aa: CASSLAHGGGANEQFF

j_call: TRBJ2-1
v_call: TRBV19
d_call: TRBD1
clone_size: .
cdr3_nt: TGTGCCAGTAGCGACAGGGGGAGCTCCTACAATGAGCAGTTCTTC
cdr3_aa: CASSDRGSSYNEQFF

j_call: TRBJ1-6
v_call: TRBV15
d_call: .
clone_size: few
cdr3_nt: TGTGCCACCAGCGCAACAGGGTACGGCTCCCTCCACTTT
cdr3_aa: CATSATGYGSLHF

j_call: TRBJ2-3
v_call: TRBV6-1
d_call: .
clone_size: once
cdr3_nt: TGTGCCAGCACTAGACTGGCGCGACAAACTAGCACAGATACGCAGTATTTT
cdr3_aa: CASTRLARQTSTDTQYF

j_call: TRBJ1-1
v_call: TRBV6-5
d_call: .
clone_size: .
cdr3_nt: TGTGCCAGCAGTTACTCGAATGGGGATCCTTTCTTT
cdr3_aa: CASSYSNGDPFF

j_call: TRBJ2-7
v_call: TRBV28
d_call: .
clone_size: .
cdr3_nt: TGTGCCAGCAGTTTAGGTGGTACAGGGCCCTTTGAGCAGTACTTC
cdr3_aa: CASSLGGTGPFEQYF

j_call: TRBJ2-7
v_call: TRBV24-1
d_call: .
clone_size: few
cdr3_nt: TGTGCCACCAGTGATTTAGGGCCCAGGGGAAATTCCTACGAGCAGTACTTC
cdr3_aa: CATSDLGPRGNSYEQYF

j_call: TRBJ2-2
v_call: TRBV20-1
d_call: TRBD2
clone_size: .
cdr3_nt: TGCAGTGCTCGCTCCCTAGCGGGGGACCTCACCGGGGAGCTGTTTTTT
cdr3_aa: CSARSLAGDLTGELFF

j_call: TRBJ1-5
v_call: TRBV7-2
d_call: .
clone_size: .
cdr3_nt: TGTGCCAGCAGCTTAGGACATACTAATCAGCCCCAGCATTTT
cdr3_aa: CASSLGHTNQPQHF

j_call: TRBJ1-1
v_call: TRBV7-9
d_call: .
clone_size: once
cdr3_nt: TGTGCCAGCAGCTTTCGGGGTTGGGAGGACACTGAAGCTTTCTTT
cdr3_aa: CASSFRGWEDTEAFF

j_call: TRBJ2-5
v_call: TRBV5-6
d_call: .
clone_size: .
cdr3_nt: TGTGCCAGCAGCCAACGAGTTTCCCAAGAGACCCAGTACTTC
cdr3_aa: CASSQRVSQETQYF

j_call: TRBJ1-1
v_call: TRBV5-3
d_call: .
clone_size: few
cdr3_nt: TGTGCCAGAAGCCCGGCGGGGCACACTGAAGCTTTCTTT
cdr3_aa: CARSPAGHTEAFF

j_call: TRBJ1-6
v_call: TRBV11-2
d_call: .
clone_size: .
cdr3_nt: TGTGCCAGCAGCTTATTAGGCAGTTCTAATTCGGCCCTCCACTTT
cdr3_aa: CASSLLGSSNSALHF

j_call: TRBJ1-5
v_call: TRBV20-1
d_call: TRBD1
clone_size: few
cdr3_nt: TGCAGTGCTAAACGGGACAGCCTCAACCAGCCCCAGCATTTT
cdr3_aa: CSAKRDSLNQPQHF

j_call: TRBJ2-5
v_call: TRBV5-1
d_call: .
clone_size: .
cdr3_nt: TGCGCCAGCAGCTTTAGGCAAGAAGAGACCCAGTACTTC
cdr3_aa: CASSFRQEETQYF

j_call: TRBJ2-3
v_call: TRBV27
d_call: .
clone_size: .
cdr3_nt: TGTGCCAGCAGTTTATGGGCAGGGGCACTAGACACAGATACGCAGTATTTT
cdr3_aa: CASSLWAGALDTDTQYF

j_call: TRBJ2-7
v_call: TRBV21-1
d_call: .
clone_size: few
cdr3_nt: TGTGCCAGCGGCAACCGGCAGTACTTC
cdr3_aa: CASGNRQYF

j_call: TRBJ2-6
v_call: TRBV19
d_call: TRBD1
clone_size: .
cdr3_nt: TGTGCCAGTAGTATTTTGGGACAGCCTGGGGCCAACGTCCTGACTTTC
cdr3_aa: CASSILGQPGANVLTF

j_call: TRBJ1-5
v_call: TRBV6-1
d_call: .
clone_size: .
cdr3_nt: TGTGCCAGCAGTGAACAAGCAGCCGCAAATCAGCCCCAGCATTTT
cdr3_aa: CASSEQAAANQPQHF

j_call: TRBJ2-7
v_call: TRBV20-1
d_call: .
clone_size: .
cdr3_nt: TGCAGTGCTAGAGATCGTACACGGACTTCCTACGAGCAGTACTTC
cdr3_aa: CSARDRTRTSYEQYF

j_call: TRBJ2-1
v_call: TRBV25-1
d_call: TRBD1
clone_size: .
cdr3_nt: TGTGCCAGCGCGCCCCGGGACAGGGGGTCTTATGAGCAGTTCTTC
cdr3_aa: CASAPRDRGSYEQFF

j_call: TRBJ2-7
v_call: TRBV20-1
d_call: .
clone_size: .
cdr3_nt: TGCAGTGCTCCGCAGGGGGGGACTAGGGCCTACGAGCAGTACTTC
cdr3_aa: CSAPQGGTRAYEQYF

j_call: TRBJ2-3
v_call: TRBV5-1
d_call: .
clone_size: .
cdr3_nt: TGCGCCAGCAGCTTGCGGAGTTTGGGTACAGATACGCAGTATTTT
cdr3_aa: CASSLRSLGTDTQYF

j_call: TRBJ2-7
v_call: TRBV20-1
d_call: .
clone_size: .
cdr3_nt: TGCAGTGCTAGTCCCGGAATTCAAGCCCGTAACGAGCAGTACTTC
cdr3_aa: CSASPGIQARNEQYF

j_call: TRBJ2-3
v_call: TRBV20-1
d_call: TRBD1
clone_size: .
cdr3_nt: TGCAGTGCTACTCCGATTCAGGGGGCTTCAGATACGCAGTATTTT
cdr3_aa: CSATPIQGASDTQYF

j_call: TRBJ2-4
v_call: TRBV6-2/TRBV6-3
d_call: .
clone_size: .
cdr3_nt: TGTGCCAGCAGTTACGGAGGGTCCAAAAACATTCAGTACTTC
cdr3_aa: CASSYGGSKNIQYF

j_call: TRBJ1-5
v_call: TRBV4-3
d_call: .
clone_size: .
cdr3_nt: TGCGCCAGCAGCCAAGAGACGGGGAGGGATCAGCCCCAGCATTTT
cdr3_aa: CASSQETGRDQPQHF

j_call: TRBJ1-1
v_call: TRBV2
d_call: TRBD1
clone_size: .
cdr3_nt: TGTGCCAGCAGAGACAGGGGGCCTAGAACTGAAGCTTTCTTT
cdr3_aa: CASRDRGPRTEAFF

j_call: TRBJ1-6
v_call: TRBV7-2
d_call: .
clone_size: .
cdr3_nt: TGTGCCAGCAGCTTTCCCGGGAATTCACCCCTCCACTTT
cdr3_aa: CASSFPGNSPLHF

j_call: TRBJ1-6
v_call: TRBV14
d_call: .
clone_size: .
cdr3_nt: TGTGCCAGCAGCCAAGAGTGGGAACTCAATTCACCCCTCCACTTT
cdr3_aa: CASSQEWELNSPLHF

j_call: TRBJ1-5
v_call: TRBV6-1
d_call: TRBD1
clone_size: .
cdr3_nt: TGTGCCACCAGACAGGGAAGTGGAAATCAGCCCCAGCATTTT
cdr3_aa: CATRQGSGNQPQHF

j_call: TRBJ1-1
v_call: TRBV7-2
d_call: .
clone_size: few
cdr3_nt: TGTGCCAGCAGCATCAGACAGGACTTGAACACTGAAGCTTTCTTT
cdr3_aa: CASSIRQDLNTEAFF

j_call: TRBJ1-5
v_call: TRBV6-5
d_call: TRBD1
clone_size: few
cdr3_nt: TGTGCCAGCAGTTACACGACAGGGCGCAATCAGCCCCAGCATTTT
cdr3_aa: CASSYTTGRNQPQHF

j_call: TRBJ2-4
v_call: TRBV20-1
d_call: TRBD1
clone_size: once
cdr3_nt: TGCAGTGCTACTCTACGGGACAGGGGAAACATTCAGTACTTC
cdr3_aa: CSATLRDRGNIQYF

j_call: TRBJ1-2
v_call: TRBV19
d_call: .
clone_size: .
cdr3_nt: TGTGCCAGTAGATCCGGACGGGAGAATGGCTACACCTTC
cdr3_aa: CASRSGRENGYTF

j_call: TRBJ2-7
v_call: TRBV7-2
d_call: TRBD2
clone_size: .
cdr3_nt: TGTGCCAGCAGCCCTAGCGGGGCCCACTACGAGCAGTACTTC
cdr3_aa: CASSPSGAHYEQYF